These 21 T cell receptor beta chains came from one sample sequenced in a study of T cell repertoires in cytomegalovirus infection. Each CDR3 protein is one row after TCRdb ran MiXCR on the reads. The table shows about 530,000 distinct CDR3 sequences, with about 26% occurring only once. Sequenced sample: PBMCs. The receptors originated from a human donor in good health (CMV status not recorded). Some clones in this sample may be carry-over from other donors' samples.

This chain connects TRBV12-3 or TRBV12-4 to TRBJ1-2, with D hard to call. The CDR3 spans 13 residues. Trimming pared 10 bases from V and 8 bases from J, leaving 20 bases between. CDR3 in DNA: TGTGCCACCGGATTTGCAGACAAGGGAGGCTACACCTTC. Its protein product is CATGFADKGGYTF.

The genes are TRBV7-2 and TRBJ1-5; D gene uncertain. CDR1 and CDR2 from the germline V gene are SGHTA and FQGNSA. Trimming took off 6 bases at V and 0 bases at J, with 6 bases between the two ends. The CDR3 extends over 13 amino acids. The CDR3 nucleotides read TGTGCCAGCAGACCCAATAGCAATCAGCCCCAGCATTTT. This sequence encodes CASRPNSNQPQHF.

The chain recombines TRBV7-9 with TRBJ1-1; 7 bases are a match to TRBD1. V lost 5 bases and J lost 1; bases outside the gene matches: 4. CDR1 SEHNR and CDR2 FQNEAQ come from the germline V gene (reference sequence). The CDR3 sequence is 14 residues long. CDR3 region: CASSGWTGNTEAFF. In DNA, the CDR3 is TGTGCCAGCAGCGGCTGGACAGGGAACACTGAAGCTTTCTTT.

At least ten counts were recorded for this clonotype. V gene TRBV25-1 combines with J gene TRBJ1-1, with 8 bases aligning to TRBD1. The CDR3 spans 15 residues. Germline CDR1 and CDR2: MGHDK and SYGVNS. Unmatched junction bases numbered 10, after V lost 2 bases and J lost 8 bases. CDR3 DNA: TGTGCCAGCAGTGAACCGGACAGGGTTTGGGTCGAAGCTTTCTTT. It encodes CASSEPDRVWVEAFF.

DNA for the CDR3: TGTGCCAGCAGCGCTCTAGCGGGCTACAACAATGAGCAGTTCTTC. This translates into CASSALAGYNNEQFF. The chain has TRBV7-3 and TRBJ2-1; 8 bases fit TRBD2. CDR1 is SGHTA and CDR2 is FQGTGA in the germline V gene. The CDR3 is 15 amino acids. Trimming took 5 bases from V and 5 from J; bases not matched to a gene: 8.

V usage is TRBV6-6 and J usage is TRBJ2-4; tentatively, D is TRBD1 (6 bases). This CDR3 is built from 15 residues. The ends were cut back, 5 bases at V and 0 bases at J, with 11 bases in the middle. Germline V gene sequence: CDR1 MNHNY, CDR2 SVGAGI (reference sequence). The CDR3, as DNA: TGTGCCAGCAGTCCGACAGGCTTAGCCAAAAACATTCAGTACTTC. It codes for CASSPTGLAKNIQYF.

The table lists this clonotype with a few counts. CDR3 DNA sequence: TGTGCCAGCAGCCCCGGGGCTAGCGGGACTCCTTACAATGAGCAGTTCTTC. Translating it yields CASSPGASGTPYNEQFF. V and J are TRBV7-6 and TRBJ2-1; 9 bases match TRBD2. The CDR3 covers 17 residues. Losses at the gene ends were 5 bases for V and 4 bases for J; bases not matched to a gene: 12. Per the germline V gene, CDR1 is SGHVS and CDR2 is FNYEAQ.

This chain links TRBV6-1 with TRBJ2-1; 10 bases are a match to TRBD2. Germline V lookup: CDR1 MNHNS, CDR2 SASEGT. The V segment lost 2 bases and the J segment 4 bases; nucleotides outside the gene matches: 5. The length of the CDR3 is 16 residues. The CDR3 is CASSELTSGYYNEQFF. CDR3 bases: TGTGCCAGCAGTGAACTGACTAGCGGGTATTACAATGAGCAGTTCTTC.

This clonotype was found many times. The chain employs TRBV7-9 and TRBJ2-4, with a possible D match to TRBD2 (6 bases). V lost 5 bases and J lost 2, with 13 bases in between. The CDR3 consists of 15 residues. The germline gives CDR1 SEHNR, CDR2 FQNEAQ (reference sequence). CDR3 sequence (DNA): TGTGCCAGCAGCCGAATGGGGGGATCCAAAAACATTCAGTACTTC. As protein: CASSRMGGSKNIQYF.

The chain employs TRBV4-1 and TRBJ1-3; no firm D call. V lost 2 bases and J lost 0, with 14 bases in between. This CDR3 comprises 17 residues. Germline lookup yields CDR1 MGHRA and CDR2 YSYEKL. As DNA, the CDR3 is TGCGCCAGCAGCCAAAGACAACAAGCCAGCTCTGGAAACACCATATATTTT. Protein product: CASSQRQQASSGNTIYF.

The gene calls are TRBV6-6 and TRBJ2-1; D gene ambiguous. V was clipped by 7 bases and J by 9 bases, with 10 bases between them. CDR3 length: 11 amino acids. The V gene's germline CDR1 is MNHNY and CDR2 SVGAGI (reference sequence). The CDR3 nucleotides read TGTGCCAGCACCCTAGGCTCTGAGCAGTTCTTC. It specifies CASTLGSEQFF.

V and J are TRBV5-4 and TRBJ1-3, with 8 bases aligning to TRBD1. With 0 bases clipped from V and 4 bases from J, the junction kept 6 bases outside the gene matches. CDR1 is SGHNT, CDR2 YYREEE, per germline (reference sequence). The CDR3 totals 16 residues. CDR3 sequence reads: CASSLEPRGPGNTIYF. The CDR3 DNA reads as TGTGCCAGCAGCTTGGAACCCAGGGGGCCCGGAAACACCATATATTTT. The variable domain in full, with the rest retrieved from reference TRBV5-4 and TRBJ1-3, is ETGVTQSPTHLIKTRGQQVTLRCSSQSGHNTVSWYQQALGQGPQFIFQYYREEENGRGNFPPRFSGLQFPNYSSELNVNALELDDSALYLCASSLEPRGPGNTIYFGEGSWLTVV.

This sequence joins TRBV2 and TRBJ2-3; possibly TRBD2 for D (5 bases). V shed 7 bases and J shed 4 bases, with 12 bases lying between them. Germline V gene sequence: CDR1 SNHLY, CDR2 FYNNEI. CDR3 size: 13 residues. The CDR3 nucleotides read TGTGCCAGCACAGGTCCCGGGGCAGATACGCAGTATTTT. Translated: CASTGPGADTQYF.

The V call is TRBV5-6, the J call TRBJ2-1, with TRBD2 identical over 15 bases. J was trimmed by 9 bases and V by 1 base; bases with no gene match: 5. The CDR3 totals 16 residues. From germline, CDR1 is SGHDT and CDR2 YYEEEE. DNA of the CDR3: TGTGCCAGCAGCTTGAGGACTAGCGGGAGGGGTAGTGAGCAGTTCTTC. It codes for CASSLRTSGRGSEQFF.

The rearrangement links TRBV7-6 to TRBJ2-7; TRBD1 is a possible D gene (5 bases). Per the germline V gene, CDR1 is SGHVS and CDR2 is FNYEAQ. The germline V and J ends were trimmed by 5 bases and 7 bases, with 15 bases remaining between them. The CDR3 runs to 13 residues. The CDR3 loop reads CASSRGVMGEQYF. In nucleotides, the CDR3 is TGTGCCAGCAGCAGGGGTGTCATGGGGGAGCAGTACTTC.

V gene TRBV29-1 combines with J gene TRBJ2-4; 9 nucleotides agree with TRBD2. This CDR3 has 16 residues. Germline values: CDR1 SQVTM, CDR2 ANQGSEA. Trimming at V came to 3 bases and at J to 6 bases, leaving 12 bases not matched to a gene. CDR3 residues: CSVDGVAGVHGNIQYF. The CDR3 DNA reads TGCAGCGTTGATGGGGTAGCGGGAGTTCACGGAAACATTCAGTACTTC.

V and J are TRBV7-9 and TRBJ1-1; 8 bases line up with TRBD1. The germline V gene has CDR1 SEHNR and CDR2 FQNEAQ (reference sequence). J lost 4 bases, V lost 5 bases, and 3 bases had no gene match. The CDR3 is 13 residues long. The DNA for the CDR3 is TGTGCCAGCAGCGAACAGGGGGTCACTGAAGCTTTCTTT. The encoded protein is CASSEQGVTEAFF. The full variable domain, in which reference TRBV7-9 and TRBJ1-1 provide the parts outside the CDR3, is DTGVSQNPRHKITKRGQNVTFRCDPISEHNRLYWYRQTLGQGPEFLTYFQNEAQLEKSRLLSDRFSAERPKGSFSTLEIQRTEQGDSAMYLCASSEQGVTEAFFGQGTRLTVV.

This chain links TRBV6-6 with TRBJ1-1; D remains unclear. With 4 bases removed from V and 4 bases from J, the gap between germline ends came to 7 bases. The CDR3 has 12 amino acids. Per germline, CDR1 MNHNY and CDR2 SVGAGI (reference sequence). DNA of the CDR3: TGTGCCAGCAGTTCTCGGACCACTGAAGCTTTCTTT. Protein product: CASSSRTTEAFF.

The chain employs TRBV6-2 or TRBV6-3 and TRBJ2-1, with D unresolved. The V end was cut by 0 bases, the J end by 3 bases, with 15 bases between. This CDR3 is built from 17 residues. Germline V CDR1 and CDR2: MNHEY, SVGEGT. CDR3 DNA: TGTGCCAGCAGTTACTCAGGGTCGGAGCGACACTACAATGAGCAGTTCTTC. Translating gives CASSYSGSERHYNEQFF.

For this clonotype: One end of the junction does not line up with germline, which may come from a read error. V usage is TRBV13 and J usage is TRBJ2-5, with 10 bases that match TRBD1. The germline V gene has CDR1 PRHDT and CDR2 FYEKMQ (reference sequence). This CDR3 contains 15 residues. The CDR3 protein is CASSFQDRGEETQYF. For the CDR3, the DNA is TGCGCCAGCAGCTTCCAGGACAGGGGGGAAGAGACCCAGTACTTC.

The sample holds a few counts of this clonotype. The chain recombines TRBV11-2 with TRBJ1-5; D is possibly TRBD1 (5 bases). Per germline, CDR1 SGHAT and CDR2 FQNNGV. Between the trimmed V and J ends, which lost 5 bases and 4 bases, there was a span of 15 bases. The CDR3 runs to 15 residues. CDR3 residues: CASSLGLGENQPQHF. Written as DNA, the CDR3 is TGTGCCAGCAGCCTAGGGTTAGGGGAGAATCAGCCCCAGCATTTT. Together with reference TRBV11-2 and TRBJ1-5, the CDR3 gives the full variable domain: EAGVAQSPRYKIIEKRQSVAFWCNPISGHATLYWYQQILGQGPKLLIQFQNNGVVDDSQLPKDRFSAERLKGVDSTLKIQPAKLEDSAVYLCASSLGLGENQPQHFGDGTRLSIL.